The 19 T cell receptor beta chains below all came from one sample that was sequenced in a study of shared clonotypes between healthy human individuals. Produced via immunoSEQ multiplex PCR; TCRdb's table is partial and in-frame only. This table holds hundreds of thousands of clones, roughly 79% found once. Sequencing was performed on PBMCs. The receptors originated from a woman aged 35 to 49 in good health. Some clones in this sample may be carry-over from other donors' samples.

This clone appeared many times. This sequence joins TRBV21-1 and TRBJ2-1; the table calls TRBD2, which could not be checked here. TRBV21-1 is a documented pseudogene. The CDR3 has 16 amino acids. The DNA of the CDR3 is TGTGCCAGCAGCCACCGGACTAGCGGGAGAGCCAATGAGCAGTTCTTC. Translated: CASSHRTSGRANEQFF.

Note on this clone: One base away lies a much larger clone, so this may be a sequencing read error. The V gene is TRBV6-5, the J gene TRBJ2-5, with D maybe TRBD2 (5 bases). CDR3 length equals 15 residues. Germline V gene lookup returns CDR1 MNHEY and CDR2 SVGAGI. With 1 base removed from V and 5 bases from J, the gap between germline ends came to 14 bases. This CDR3 is CASSYYLDRGETQYF. The CDR3 DNA reads as TGTGCCAGCAGTTACTATTTAGACCGCGGGGAGACCCAGTACTTC.

The chain has TRBV28 and TRBJ2-7, with 7 nucleotides matching TRBD1. Germline trimming cut 5 bases from V and 2 bases from J; bases unmatched to any gene: 9. The CDR3 runs to 15 residues. Germline V lookup: CDR1 MDHEN, CDR2 SYDVKM. CDR3 sequence: CASSDTTGQTYEQYF. CDR3 coding DNA: TGTGCCAGCAGTGATACCACGGGACAGACCTACGAGCAGTACTTC.

Many counts were recorded for this clone. This specimen includes other DNA sequences encoding the same CDR3. The J gene is TRBJ1-1, the V gene TRBV28; a weak D match, TRBD1 (6 bases). The V end was cut by 4 bases, the J end by 3 bases, with 15 bases between. Germline loops: CDR1 MDHEN, CDR2 SYDVKM. CDR3 size: 15 residues. The CDR3 DNA reads as TGTGCCAGCAGTTCCCCCCACAGGGAAGACACTGAAGCTTTCTTT. The encoded protein is CASSSPHREDTEAFF.

The chain combines TRBV28 with TRBJ2-7, with TRBD2 matching over 8 bases. CDR3 length equals 14 residues. Germline loops: CDR1 MDHEN, CDR2 SYDVKM. The V segment lost 7 bases and the J segment 5 bases; nucleotides outside the gene matches: 10. As DNA, the CDR3 is TGTGCCAGCAAGGCGGGAGGCTCGGACGACGAGCAGTACTTC. Its protein is CASKAGGSDDEQYF.

The chain uses TRBV27 and TRBJ1-6, with D uncertain. The CDR3 is 14 residues long. Germline V gene data show CDR1 as MNHEY and CDR2 as SMNVEV (reference sequence). V gave up 7 bases and J gave up 7 bases, with 14 bases separating them. The CDR3 bases are TGTGCCAGCAAGGGCCGCACAGAGAATTCACCCCTCCACTTT. It translates to CASKGRTENSPLHF.

This clone was seen a few times. The CDR3 DNA sequence: TGTGCCAGCAGCCAAGATGAGGGGGGCCATCAGCCCCAGCATTTT. This gives the protein CASSQDEGGHQPQHF. This rearrangement joins TRBV5-4 to TRBJ1-5; D perhaps matches TRBD1 (6 bases). The CDR3 is 15 amino acids. Germline V lookup: CDR1 SGHNT, CDR2 YYREEE (reference sequence). The V gene lost 4 bases and the J gene lost 5 bases, with 16 bases spanning the gap.

DNA for the CDR3: TGTGCCAGCAGTGAGCGGACTAGCGGGAGAGAAGAGACCCAGTACTTC. It is translated as CASSERTSGREETQYF. The chain links TRBV2 to TRBJ2-5; 13 bases match TRBD2. After removal of 3 bases from V and 3 bases from J, the junction contained 4 bases not matched to a gene. This CDR3 comprises 16 residues. Germline V gene data show CDR1 as SNHLY and CDR2 as FYNNEI.

The CDR3 protein is CAWSVWGLAVPGNTQYF. The DNA of the CDR3 is TGTGCCTGGAGTGTTTGGGGACTAGCAGTACCGGGGAATACGCAGTATTTT. The chain recombines TRBV30 with TRBJ2-3, with 9 bases lining up with TRBD2. Germline assignment: CDR1 GTSNPN and CDR2 SVGIG (reference sequence). CDR3 length: 17 residues. V was pared by 0 bases and J by 7 bases, with 14 bases of the junction left unmatched. The full variable domain, with the rest looked up from reference TRBV30 and TRBJ2-3, is SQTIHQWPATLVQPVGSPLSLECTVEGTSNPNLYWYRQAAGRGLQLLFYSVGIGQISSEVPQNLSASRPQDRQFILSSKKLLLSDSGFYLCAWSVWGLAVPGNTQYFGPGTRLTVL.

This chain connects TRBV9 to TRBJ1-1; 7 bases map to TRBD1. Germline loops: CDR1 SGDLS, CDR2 YYNGEE. The CDR3 runs to 13 residues. V shed 4 bases, J shed 3 bases, and the junction held 3 bases outside the gene matches. The chain's CDR3 is CASSQGTDTEAFF. CDR3 nucleotide sequence: TGTGCCAGCAGCCAAGGGACAGACACTGAAGCTTTCTTT.

The rearrangement uses TRBV5-4 and TRBJ2-5, with 11 bases lining up with TRBD2. V gave up 4 bases and J gave up 4 bases; unmatched junction bases: 12. Germline V gene data show CDR1 as SGHNT and CDR2 as YYREEE (reference sequence). The CDR3 consists of 17 residues. CDR3: CASSLTSGTSGPETQYF. CDR3 nucleotide sequence: TGTGCCAGCAGCCTTACGTCCGGGACTAGCGGACCAGAGACCCAGTACTTC.

This rearrangement joins TRBV18 to TRBJ2-7; 7 bases are a match to TRBD2. V lost 4 bases and J lost 3; bases outside the gene matches: 9. The CDR3 loop spans 15 amino acids. Looked up from germline, CDR1 is KGHSH and CDR2 is LQKENI. CDR3 nucleotides: TGTGCCAGCTCACAGTCCGGGACTACCCACTACGAGCAGTACTTC. As protein: CASSQSGTTHYEQYF.

This clone was detected many times. The chain employs TRBV7-2 and TRBJ2-7; 7 bases line up with TRBD2. Per the germline V gene, CDR1 is SGHTA and CDR2 is FQGNSA. CDR3 size: 15 residues. The ends lost 4 bases at V and 6 bases at J; junction bases unmatched: 12. Written as DNA, the CDR3 is TGTGCCAGCAGCTCCCATGGTTCGTCGGGAGGCGAGCAGTACTTC. Translated, it gives CASSSHGSSGGEQYF.

In this sample, this clone turned up a few times. The V call is TRBV6-1, the J call TRBJ2-7; D gene uncertain. V lost 8 bases and J lost 4, with 9 bases in between. Germline V lookup: CDR1 MNHNS, CDR2 SASEGT. The CDR3 has 11 residues. CDR3 nucleotides: TGTGCCAGCGCACATAATTACGAGCAGTACTTC. This encodes CASAHNYEQYF.

This clone has just a few counts. The conserved closing phenylalanine or tryptophan is absent in this CDR3, likely reflecting a read error. This rearrangement joins TRBV29-1 to TRBJ2-4, with D possibly called TRBD1 or TRBD2 (5 bases each). The CDR3 has 12 amino acids. The germline V gene encodes CDR1 SQVTM and CDR2 ANQGSEA. The CDR3 bases are TGCAGCGGGGGGAGTGGCAAAAGCATTCAGTACTTA. Translated, it gives CSGGSGKSIQYL.

This clone was counted only a few times. The chain couples TRBV28 to TRBJ1-5; TRBD1 aligns across 8 bases. Germline assignment: CDR1 MDHEN and CDR2 SYDVKM. This CDR3 has 16 residues. Trimming cost V 3 bases and J 1 base; bases outside gene matches: 5. The CDR3, as DNA: TGTGCCAGCAGTTTCCGGACAGGGACGAGCAATCAGCCCCAGCATTTT. It codes for CASSFRTGTSNQPQHF.

The rearrangement joins TRBV7-6 to TRBJ2-1, with 8 bases matching TRBD2. V trimming: 2 bases; J trimming: 5 bases; junction bases outside the gene matches: 2. Germline V gene sequence: CDR1 SGHVS, CDR2 FNYEAQ. This CDR3 is built from 14 residues. CDR3: CASSLSGSNNEQFF. The CDR3 DNA reads as TGTGCCAGCAGCTTAAGCGGGAGCAACAATGAGCAGTTCTTC.

The chain joins TRBV28 to TRBJ1-5; D unclear. CDR1 and CDR2 from the germline V gene are MDHEN and SYDVKM. Trimming took off 4 bases at V and 0 bases at J, with 4 bases between the two ends. This CDR3 is built from 13 residues. The CDR3 loop reads CASSYGSNQPQHF. The CDR3 DNA follows: TGTGCCAGCAGTTATGGTAGCAATCAGCCCCAGCATTTT.

The chain combines TRBV9 with TRBJ2-6; D is uncertain. The CDR3 is 18 residues long. The V and J ends lost 4 bases and 0 bases respectively, with 17 bases between them. The germline gives CDR1 SGDLS, CDR2 YYNGEE. Here the CDR3 reads CASSPDPTPLSGANVLTF. The CDR3 nucleotides read TGTGCCAGCAGCCCAGACCCGACTCCTCTCTCTGGGGCCAACGTCCTGACTTTC.